What follows are 2 T cell receptor beta chains derived from one specimen sequenced in a study of T cells in Graves' hyperthyroidism and ophthalmopathy. The investigators amplified TCR beta CDR3 regions from RNA transcripts. A first-round RT-PCR of the TCR CDR3 used the HTBI primer set. TCRdb recomputed calls from the multiplex PCR reads with MiXCR, one row per CDR3 protein. This table has hundreds of thousands of distinct CDR3 sequences, 17% appearing once. The sample consisted of blood. These TCRs come from a young woman with Graves' ophthalmopathy.

This clonotype came up many times. The chain combines TRBV11-3 with TRBJ2-3, with 11 positions matching TRBD2. This CDR3 is 16 amino acids long. The V segment lost 2 bases and the J segment 5 bases; nucleotides outside the gene matches: 6. Germline lookup yields CDR1 SGHNT and CDR2 YENEEA. The CDR3 here is CASSLTSGRSRDTQYF. The DNA of the CDR3 is TGTGCCAGCAGCTTAACTAGCGGGAGATCCCGAGATACGCAGTATTTT.

This clonotype appeared a few times. The chain joins TRBV24-1 to TRBJ1-2, with D unresolved. From germline, CDR1 is KGHDR and CDR2 SFDVKD. V lost 4 bases, J lost 4 bases, and 9 bases lay in between. The CDR3 is 13 residues long. The CDR3 DNA sequence: TGTGCCACCAGTGACCCAGAATCCTATGGCTACACCTTC. Its protein is CATSDPESYGYTF.